This passage covers 10 T cell receptor beta chains from one sample sequenced in a study of control samples from healthy donors and cancer patients. Generated by immunoSEQ multiplex PCR, the TCRdb table keeps only in-frame clones and is missing some. The table records about 170,000 clones, 70% to 90% of them present only once. The specimen was blood. These receptors all come from a woman aged 25 to 39 in good health.

This rearrangement joins TRBV13 to TRBJ2-7, with 7 bases fitting TRBD2. Germline V lookup: CDR1 PRHDT, CDR2 FYEKMQ (reference sequence). The length of the CDR3 is 15 residues. V lost 2 bases and J lost 0; bases outside the gene matches: 4. The CDR3 here is CASSLRGDPSYEQYV. CDR3 sequence (DNA): TGTGCCAGCAGCTTACGGGGGGACCCCTCCTACGAGCAGTACGTC.

The chain uses TRBV15 and TRBJ1-5; 7 bases agree with TRBD1. With V trimmed by 0 bases and J by 7 bases, 6 bases remained unmatched. This CDR3 has 15 amino acids. Germline CDR1 and CDR2: LNHNV and YYDKDF (reference sequence). CDR3 residues: CATSRDRAGGQPQHF. CDR3 nucleotide sequence: TGTGCCACCAGCAGAGATAGGGCAGGGGGGCAGCCCCAGCATTTT. The whole variable domain, filled in from reference TRBV15 and TRBJ1-5, reads DAMVIQNPRYQVTQFGKPVTLSCSQTLNHNVMYWYQQKSSQAPKLLFHYYDKDFNNEADTPDNFQSRRPNTSFCFLDIRSPGLGDTAMYLCATSRDRAGGQPQHFGDGTRLSIL.

The gene calls are TRBV4-1 and TRBJ2-5; either TRBD1 or TRBD2 may supply D (6 bases each). The CDR3 loop spans 15 amino acids. CDR1 is MGHRA, CDR2 YSYEKL, per germline. Trimming pared 3 bases from V and 5 bases from J, leaving 16 bases between. The CDR3 DNA sequence: TGCGCCAGCAGCCAGTCAACGGGGGCGGGGGAGACCCAGTACTTC. Its protein product is CASSQSTGAGETQYF.

The chain joins TRBV5-4 to TRBJ1-6, with TRBD1 as a possible D gene (5 bases). The germline CDR1 and CDR2 sequences are SGHNT and YYREEE (reference sequence). CDR3 length equals 14 residues. V was trimmed by 3 bases and J by 7 bases, leaving 11 bases between them. The CDR3 protein is CASSSRGGNSPLHF. For the CDR3, the DNA is TGTGCCAGCAGCTCAAGGGGAGGGAATTCACCCCTCCACTTT.

V is TRBV24-1 and J is TRBJ2-2, with TRBD1 as a possible D gene (6 bases). The CDR3 totals 13 residues. CDR1 KGHDR and CDR2 SFDVKD come from the germline V gene. Trimming shortened V by 12 bases and J by 0 bases, and 10 bases separated the two germline ends. CDR3 residues: CAAGQSNTGELFF. The CDR3 DNA reads TGTGCCGCCGGACAGTCGAACACCGGGGAGCTGTTTTTT.

This chain connects TRBV4-2 to TRBJ2-4, with a possible D match to TRBD2 (5 bases). Germline V CDR1 and CDR2: LGHNA, YNFKEQ. V was cut by 4 bases and J by 5 bases, with 9 bases left in between. The CDR3 consists of 13 residues. Written as DNA, the CDR3 is TGTGCCAGCAGCCCGGTCGGGGAAAACATTCAGTACTTC. It specifies CASSPVGENIQYF.

This clone was seen only a few times. The chain carries TRBV15 and TRBJ2-5; D might be TRBD2 (6 bases). The CDR3 sequence is 14 residues long. CDR1 is LNHNV and CDR2 is YYDKDF in the germline V gene (reference sequence). V was clipped by 3 bases and J by 9 bases, with 17 bases between them. The CDR3 sequence is CATSSVGTGVPQYF. CDR3 in DNA: TGTGCCACCAGCAGTGTCGGGACGGGGGTGCCCCAGTACTTC.

This chain's CDR3 is CASSTGGLEWSLEGNTIYF. The CDR3 DNA is TGCGCCAGCAGCACGGGTGGCCTGGAGTGGAGTTTGGAGGGAAACACCATATATTTT. V and J are TRBV5-1 and TRBJ1-3; no clear D. The germline gives CDR1 SGHRS, CDR2 YFSETQ. This CDR3 has 19 amino acids. The germline V and J ends were trimmed by 4 bases and 4 bases, with 27 bases remaining between them.

The chain recombines TRBV12-3 or TRBV12-4 with TRBJ2-7; D call uncertain. The V gene lost 3 bases and the J gene lost 3 bases, with 9 bases spanning the gap. The CDR3 has 13 residues. The CDR3 DNA sequence: TGTGCCAGCAGTTTGAATCCGGTCTACGAGCAGTACTTC. Translated, it gives CASSLNPVYEQYF.

This chain joins TRBV14 and TRBJ2-7; D ambiguous. CDR3 length equals 13 residues. Germline loops: CDR1 SGHDN, CDR2 FVKESK. V was shortened by 1 base and J by 3 bases, with 7 bases between the two germline ends. The CDR3 sequence is CASSQGPRYEQYF. DNA of the CDR3: TGTGCCAGCAGCCAAGGACCGCGCTACGAGCAGTACTTC.